This TCR beta chain was identified during a study of tissue T cells after allogeneic stem cell transplantation. Sequencing was performed with immunoSEQ multiplex PCR; in TCRdb, only in-frame clones are kept and a portion is missing. The table has about 28,000 clones, 85% seen once. Germline CDR1 reads MNHEY; CDR2 reads SVGEGT. Trimming cost V 2 bases and J 3 bases, with 5 bases left between them. The CDR3 has 13 residues. The gene calls are TRBV6-2 or TRBV6-3 and TRBJ2-1; possible D gene TRBD2, 5 bases. The sequence was obtained from a woman aged 18-55 years who later had graft-versus-host disease after an allogeneic stem cell transplant. Sample: blood, taken before transplantation. In nucleotides, the CDR3 is TGTGCCAGCAGTTACCGGGACTACAATGAGCAGTTCTTC. It codes for CASSYRDYNEQFF.